Shown below are 26 T cell receptor beta chains from a single sample sequenced in a study of blood T cell repertoires in COVID-19. Here immunoSEQ multiplex PCR was the method, and the copy in TCRdb shows in-frame clones only, minus some. Altogether approximately 230,000 clones are present, about nine tenths being singletons, with the ten largest covering about 1.7%. The source material was PBMCs or T cells enriched from blood (not recorded which). The source is a man aged 40-55 years who had recovered from COVID-19.

The chain has TRBV18 and TRBJ1-5, with 8 positions matching TRBD1. The CDR3 is 14 residues long. Germline-derived CDR1 and CDR2 are KGHSH and LQKENI. Trimming at V came to 5 bases and at J to 7 bases, leaving 7 bases not matched to a gene. The CDR3 reads CASSAGTGGQPQHF. In DNA, the CDR3 is TGTGCCAGCTCAGCTGGGACAGGCGGCCAGCCCCAGCATTTT.

V usage is TRBV27 and J usage is TRBJ1-5; D gene unclear. V was pared by 5 bases and J by 1 base, with 9 bases between. The CDR3 contains 14 residues. CDR1 is MNHEY, CDR2 SMNVEV, per germline (reference sequence). CDR3 coding DNA: TGTGCCAGCAGTCCCCTTATAAGCAATCAGCCCCAGCATTTT. Translating it yields CASSPLISNQPQHF.

This chain joins TRBV3-1 (or the pseudogene TRBV3-2) and TRBJ2-3; TRBD2 aligns across 13 bases. The CDR3 is made up of 18 amino acids. The V segment lost 0 bases and the J segment 4 bases; nucleotides outside the gene matches: 7. In germline, CDR1 is LGHDT, CDR2 YNNKEL (reference sequence). The CDR3 sequence: CASSQDKGLAGIPDTQYF. The CDR3 region has the DNA TGTGCCAGCAGCCAAGATAAGGGACTAGCGGGGATCCCAGATACGCAGTATTTT.

The chain combines TRBV6-5 with TRBJ1-6; D is unclear. Germline V gene data show CDR1 as MNHEY and CDR2 as SVGAGI. The germline V and J ends were trimmed by 0 bases and 3 bases, with 6 bases remaining between them. The CDR3 totals 15 residues. In DNA, the CDR3 is TGTGCCAGCAGTTACTCTGCGGACTATAATTCACCCCTCCACTTT. Encoded protein: CASSYSADYNSPLHF.

This chain links TRBV3-1 (or the pseudogene TRBV3-2) with TRBJ2-1; 13 bases line up with TRBD2. The germline gives CDR1 LGHDT, CDR2 YNNKEL (reference sequence). The J segment lost 1 base and the V segment lost 0 bases, leaving 12 bases of the junction unmatched. CDR3 length equals 21 residues. The CDR3: CASSQESGLAGSVGSYNEQFF. The CDR3 DNA reads TGTGCCAGCAGCCAAGAATCGGGACTAGCGGGGTCAGTCGGATCCTACAATGAGCAGTTCTTC.

The chain has TRBV5-1 and TRBJ1-2; 11 positions agree with TRBD1. This CDR3 spans 14 amino acids. V shed 3 bases and J 7 bases; nucleotides not matched to a gene: 5. CDR1 is SGHRS and CDR2 is YFSETQ in the germline V gene. The CDR3 DNA follows: TGCGCCAGCAGCTGGACAGGGGGCGCGAGTGGCTACACCTTC. Translating gives CASSWTGGASGYTF.

The rearrangement joins TRBV5-6 to TRBJ1-1; 7 bases agree with TRBD1. CDR1 SGHDT and CDR2 YYEEEE come from the germline V gene. This CDR3 spans 14 amino acids. V gave up 5 bases and J gave up 3 bases; unmatched junction bases: 7. The CDR3 nucleotides read TGTGCCAGCAGGTCGAGACAGGGTGACACTGAAGCTTTCTTT. Translating it yields CASRSRQGDTEAFF.

In its sample, this clone was seen once. The rearrangement joins TRBV6-1 to TRBJ1-6; 8 bases are a match to TRBD1. The CDR3 totals 15 residues. Per the germline V gene, CDR1 is MNHNS and CDR2 is SASEGT. The V gene end was trimmed by 2 bases and the J gene end by 12 bases; junction bases not matched to a gene: 9. The CDR3, as DNA: TGTGCCAGCAGTGAAATTTCGGGACAGGCGGAACCCCTCCACTTT. It is translated as CASSEISGQAEPLHF.

The chain combines TRBV5-1 with TRBJ2-5, with 7 bases fitting TRBD2. The CDR3 runs to 16 residues. CDR1 and CDR2 from the germline V gene are SGHRS and YFSETQ. V lost 4 bases to trimming and J lost 0 bases; unmatched junction nucleotides: 9. The CDR3 nucleotides read TGCGCCAGCAGCCCTGGGGGAGGGTTGTACCAAGAGACCCAGTACTTC. Translated: CASSPGGGLYQETQYF.

The chain employs TRBV19 and TRBJ1-1, with TRBD1 identical over 8 bases. This CDR3 region has 16 residues. Looked up from germline, CDR1 is LNHDA and CDR2 is SQIVND (reference sequence). J lost 6 bases, V lost 3 bases, and 12 bases had no gene match. The CDR3 DNA is TGTGCCAGTAGTATTCGACAGGGGTATTCTTTCCCTGAAGCTTTCTTT. Protein sequence: CASSIRQGYSFPEAFF.

This chain links TRBV6-5 with TRBJ2-7; weak D call: TRBD1 (6 bases). This CDR3 contains 16 residues. Trimming left V 0 bases short and J 4 bases short, with 16 bases between. CDR1 is MNHEY, CDR2 SVGAGI, per germline. CDR3 protein: CASSYSNTGHGYEQYF. In DNA form, the CDR3 reads TGTGCCAGCAGTTACTCGAATACAGGGCACGGGTACGAGCAGTACTTC.

This rearrangement joins TRBV15 to TRBJ1-6; 8 positions match TRBD1. Per the germline V gene, CDR1 is LNHNV and CDR2 is YYDKDF (reference sequence). Trimming took 6 bases from V and 11 from J; bases not matched to a gene: 9. The CDR3 sequence is 14 residues long. The CDR3 here is CATRRGQALTPLHF. CDR3 DNA sequence: TGTGCCACCAGGAGGGGACAGGCTCTAACACCCCTCCACTTT.

The chain employs TRBV7-2 and TRBJ2-3, with D possibly TRBD2 on 6 matching bases. This CDR3 is built from 15 residues. Between the trimmed V and J ends, which lost 5 bases and 0 bases, there was a span of 12 bases. Germline CDR1 is SGHTA and CDR2 is FQGNSA. The CDR3: CASSKKSGSTDTQYF. DNA of the CDR3: TGTGCCAGCAGCAAGAAGAGCGGGAGCACAGATACGCAGTATTTT. Supplemented by reference TRBV7-2 and TRBJ2-3, the full variable domain reads GAGVSQSPSNKVTEKGKDVELRCDPISGHTALYWYRQSLGQGLEFLIYFQGNSAPDKSGLPSDRFSAERTGGSVSTLTIQRTQQEDSAVYLCASSKKSGSTDTQYFGPGTRLTVL.

The rearrangement uses TRBV6-5 and TRBJ1-3; D gene ambiguous. The CDR3 is 13 amino acids. The V gene lost 7 bases and the J gene lost 2 bases, with 9 bases spanning the gap. Per the germline V gene, CDR1 is MNHEY and CDR2 is SVGAGI. The CDR3 DNA reads as TGTGCCAGCACCTCCGCAGCTGGAAACACCATATATTTT. The encoded protein is CASTSAAGNTIYF.

J is TRBJ1-3 and V is TRBV7-8, with TRBD1 as a possible D gene (6 bases). Trimming removed 5 bases at V and 0 bases at J, with 14 bases between. Germline CDR1 reads SGHVS; CDR2 reads FQNEAQ. The CDR3 is 16 residues long. Here the CDR3 reads CASSPRTVSSGNTIYF. The CDR3, as DNA: TGTGCCAGCAGCCCTCGGACAGTAAGCTCTGGAAACACCATATATTTT.

V usage is TRBV20-1 and J usage is TRBJ1-5; weak D call: TRBD1 (6 bases). V was trimmed by 3 bases and J by 7 bases, leaving 16 bases between them. CDR3 size: 14 residues. From germline, CDR1 is DFQATT and CDR2 SNEGSKA (reference sequence). The CDR3 spells CSASGGAAGQPQHF. In DNA form, the CDR3 reads TGCAGTGCTAGTGGGGGCGCAGCAGGCCAGCCCCAGCATTTT.

The chain uses TRBV7-2 and TRBJ2-5; the match to TRBD2 covers 13 bases. Germline CDR1 and CDR2: SGHTA and FQGNSA. The CDR3 contains 15 residues. V was pared by 5 bases and J by 5 bases, with 5 bases of the junction left unmatched. CDR3 nucleotides: TGTGCCAGCAGCACCACTAGCGGGGGGGATGAGACCCAGTACTTC. Translated: CASSTTSGGDETQYF. The full variable domain, in which reference TRBV7-2 and TRBJ2-5 provide the parts outside the CDR3, is GAGVSQSPSNKVTEKGKDVELRCDPISGHTALYWYRQSLGQGLEFLIYFQGNSAPDKSGLPSDRFSAERTGGSVSTLTIQRTQQEDSAVYLCASSTTSGGDETQYFGPGTRLLVL.

The rearrangement uses TRBV3-1 (or the pseudogene TRBV3-2) and TRBJ1-6; maybe TRBD1 (6 bases). This CDR3 has 13 amino acids. V lost 0 bases, J lost 13 bases, and 10 bases lay in between. Germline V lookup: CDR1 LGHDT, CDR2 YNNKEL (reference sequence). The CDR3 nucleotides read TGTGCCAGCAGCCAAGATTGGGGGCCTCCCCTCCACTTT. This codes for CASSQDWGPPLHF.

This clone was seen a few times. The chain links TRBV27 to TRBJ2-7; D ambiguous. Deletions cut 6 bases from V and 5 bases from J, with 14 bases between. Germline V CDR1 and CDR2: MNHEY, SMNVEV (reference sequence). The CDR3 runs 13 residues. In DNA form, the CDR3 reads TGTGCCAGCAGCCCCAACGCAGGCCACGAGCAGTACTTC. Its translation: CASSPNAGHEQYF.

The genes are TRBV6-5 and TRBJ1-2; 9 bases align to TRBD1. CDR3 size: 13 residues. CDR1 and CDR2 (germline): MNHEY, SVGAGI. The ends lost 6 bases at V and 8 bases at J; junction bases unmatched: 7. CDR3 residues: CASSPGQGGGYTF. The CDR3 DNA reads as TGTGCCAGCAGCCCGGGACAGGGCGGGGGCTACACCTTC.

For this clone: Other DNA sequences from this sample encode an identical CDR3 as well. The chain links TRBV12-3 or TRBV12-4 to TRBJ1-2; a weak D match, TRBD1 (6 bases). The CDR3 is 13 amino acids. The V end was cut by 4 bases, the J end by 2 bases, with 8 bases between. CDR3 in DNA: TGTGCCAGCAGTTCGGGACAAAACTATGGCTACACCTTC. It encodes CASSSGQNYGYTF.

The rearrangement links TRBV4-2 to TRBJ2-1, with 10 bases lining up with TRBD2. In germline, CDR1 is LGHNA, CDR2 YNFKEQ. This CDR3 is built from 16 residues. Germline trimming cut 4 bases from V and 3 bases from J; bases unmatched to any gene: 6. The CDR3 region is CASSPFLAGDYNEQFF. The CDR3 region has the DNA TGTGCCAGCAGCCCCTTTCTAGCGGGGGACTACAATGAGCAGTTCTTC.

The rearrangement joins TRBV2 to TRBJ1-2, with TRBD1 identical over 9 bases. Germline V gives CDR1 SNHLY, CDR2 FYNNEI. With 4 bases clipped from V and 8 bases from J, the junction kept 8 bases outside the gene matches. This CDR3 is built from 14 residues. In nucleotides, the CDR3 is TGTGCCAGCAGTGGACAGGGGGGGTTATACGGCTACACCTTC. Its translation is CASSGQGGLYGYTF.

There are a few counts of this clone. The rearrangement uses TRBV7-7 and TRBJ2-1; tentatively, D is TRBD1 (5 bases). Trimming cost V 1 base and J 8 bases, with 15 bases left between them. The CDR3 covers 15 residues. Per germline, CDR1 SSHAT and CDR2 FNYEAQ (reference sequence). The CDR3 protein is CASSLGVKGAYEQFF. The CDR3 coding sequence is TGTGCCAGCAGCTTAGGGGTGAAAGGGGCCTATGAGCAGTTCTTC.

This clone was seen a handful of times. This chain uses TRBV28 with TRBJ2-1, with TRBD1 identical over 9 bases. The CDR3 runs 15 residues. Germline assignment: CDR1 MDHEN and CDR2 SYDVKM. The junction had 8 bases not matched to a gene; V was cut back by 4 bases and J by 7 bases. This CDR3 reads CASSWTGASLNEQFF. The CDR3 bases are TGTGCCAGCAGTTGGACAGGGGCTTCCCTTAATGAGCAGTTCTTC. Together with reference TRBV28 and TRBJ2-1, the CDR3 gives the full variable domain: DVKVTQSSRYLVKRTGEKVFLECVQDMDHENMFWYRQDPGLGLRLIYFSYDVKMKEKGDIPEGYSVSREKKERFSLILESASTNQTSMYLCASSWTGASLNEQFFGPGTRLTVL.

This clone was observed a handful of times. This chain joins TRBV6-5 and TRBJ1-2, with TRBD1 matching over 7 bases. The length of the CDR3 is 13 residues. Trimming cost V 6 bases and J 5 bases; bases outside gene matches: 6. Germline lookup yields CDR1 MNHEY and CDR2 SVGAGI. The CDR3 is CASRGQSGYGYTF. The CDR3 coding sequence is TGTGCCAGCAGGGGACAGAGCGGATATGGCTACACCTTC.